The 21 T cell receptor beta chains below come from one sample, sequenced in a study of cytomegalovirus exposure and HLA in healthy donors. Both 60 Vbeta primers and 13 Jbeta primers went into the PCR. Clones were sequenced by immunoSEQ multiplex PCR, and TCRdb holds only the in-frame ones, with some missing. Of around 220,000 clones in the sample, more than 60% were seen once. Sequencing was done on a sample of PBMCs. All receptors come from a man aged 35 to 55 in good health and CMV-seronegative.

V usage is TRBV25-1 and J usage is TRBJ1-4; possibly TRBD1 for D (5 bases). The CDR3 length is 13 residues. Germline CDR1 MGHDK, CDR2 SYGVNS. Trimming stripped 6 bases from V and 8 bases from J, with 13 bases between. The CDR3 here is CASREGNREKLFF. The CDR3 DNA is TGTGCCAGCAGGGAGGGGAACAGAGAAAAACTGTTTTTT.

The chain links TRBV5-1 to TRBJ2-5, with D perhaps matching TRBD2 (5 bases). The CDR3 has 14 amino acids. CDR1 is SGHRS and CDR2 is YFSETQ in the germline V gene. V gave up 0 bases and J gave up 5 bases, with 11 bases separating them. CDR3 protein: CASSLASGGETQYF. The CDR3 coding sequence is TGCGCCAGCAGCTTGGCCAGCGGCGGGGAGACCCAGTACTTC.

CDR3 protein: CASSLSAPRGGVGYGYTF. As DNA, the CDR3 is TGTGCCAGCAGTTTATCAGCCCCGAGGGGGGGGGTAGGCTATGGCTACACCTTC. The chain carries TRBV27 and TRBJ1-2, with D perhaps TRBD1 (6 bases). V was trimmed by 0 bases and J by 4 bases, leaving 21 bases between them. The CDR3 totals 18 residues. The germline CDR1 and CDR2 sequences are MNHEY and SMNVEV (reference sequence).

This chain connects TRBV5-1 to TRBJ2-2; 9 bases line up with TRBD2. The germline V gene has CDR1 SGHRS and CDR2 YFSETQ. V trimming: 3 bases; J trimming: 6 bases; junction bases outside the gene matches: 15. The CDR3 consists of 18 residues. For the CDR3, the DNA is TGCGCCAGCAGCTCGCAGGGTTTAACTAGCGGGTGGCCCGGGGAGCTGTTTTTT. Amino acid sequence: CASSSQGLTSGWPGELFF. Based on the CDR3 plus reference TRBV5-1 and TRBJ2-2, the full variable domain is KAGVTQTPRYLIKTRGQQVTLSCSPISGHRSVSWYQQTPGQGLQFLFEYFSETQRNKGNFPGRFSGRQFSNSRSEMNVSTLELGDSALYLCASSSQGLTSGWPGELFFGEGSRLTVL.

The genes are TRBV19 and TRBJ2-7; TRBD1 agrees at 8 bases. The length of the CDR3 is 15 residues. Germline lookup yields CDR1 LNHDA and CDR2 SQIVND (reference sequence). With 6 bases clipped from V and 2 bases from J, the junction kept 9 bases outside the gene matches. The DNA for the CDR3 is TGTGCCAGTAGCCTGGACAGGGCTGCCCCCTACGAGCAGTACTTC. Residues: CASSLDRAAPYEQYF.

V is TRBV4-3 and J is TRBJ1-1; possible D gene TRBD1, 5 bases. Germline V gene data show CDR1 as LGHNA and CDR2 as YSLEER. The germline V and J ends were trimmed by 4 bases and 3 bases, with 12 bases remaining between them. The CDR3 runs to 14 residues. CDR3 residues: CASSRTGGYTEAFF. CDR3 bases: TGCGCCAGCAGCCGGACGGGGGGGTACACTGAAGCTTTCTTT.

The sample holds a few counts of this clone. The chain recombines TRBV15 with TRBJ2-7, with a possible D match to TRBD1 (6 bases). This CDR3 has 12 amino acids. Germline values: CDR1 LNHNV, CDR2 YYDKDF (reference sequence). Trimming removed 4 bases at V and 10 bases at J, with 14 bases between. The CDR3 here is CATSTDRMQQYF. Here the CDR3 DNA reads TGTGCCACCAGCACCGACAGGATGCAACAGTACTTC.

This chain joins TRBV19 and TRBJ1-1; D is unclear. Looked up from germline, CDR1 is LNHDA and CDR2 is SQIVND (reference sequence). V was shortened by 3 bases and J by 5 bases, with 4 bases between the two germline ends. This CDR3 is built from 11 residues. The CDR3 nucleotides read TGTGCCAGTAGTATGAGGACTGAAGCTTTCTTT. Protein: CASSMRTEAFF.

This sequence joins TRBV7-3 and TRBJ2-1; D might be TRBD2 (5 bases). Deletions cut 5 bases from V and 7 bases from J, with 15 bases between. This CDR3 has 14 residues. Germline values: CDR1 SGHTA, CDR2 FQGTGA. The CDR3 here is CASSPSGGRNEQFF. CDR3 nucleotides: TGTGCCAGCAGCCCGTCTGGCGGGCGGAATGAGCAGTTCTTC.

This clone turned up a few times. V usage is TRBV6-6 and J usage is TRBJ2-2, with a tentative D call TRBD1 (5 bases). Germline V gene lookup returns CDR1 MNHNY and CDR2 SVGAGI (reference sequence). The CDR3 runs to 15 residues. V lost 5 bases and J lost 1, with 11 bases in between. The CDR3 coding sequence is TGTGCCAGCAGTGGAGCCCAGGGGAACACCGGGGAGCTGTTTTTT. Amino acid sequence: CASSGAQGNTGELFF.

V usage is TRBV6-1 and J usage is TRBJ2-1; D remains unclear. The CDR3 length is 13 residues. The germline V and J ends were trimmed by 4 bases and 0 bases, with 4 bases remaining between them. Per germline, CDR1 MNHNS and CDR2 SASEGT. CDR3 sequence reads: CASSVISYNEQFF. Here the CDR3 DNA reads TGTGCCAGCAGTGTCATCTCCTACAATGAGCAGTTCTTC.

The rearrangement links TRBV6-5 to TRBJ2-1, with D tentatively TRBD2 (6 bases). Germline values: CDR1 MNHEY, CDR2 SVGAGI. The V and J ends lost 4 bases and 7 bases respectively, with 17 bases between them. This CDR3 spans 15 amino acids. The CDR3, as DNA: TGTGCCAGCAGTTGGACGGGAGCACTTGGGAATGAGCAGTTCTTC. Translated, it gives CASSWTGALGNEQFF.

CDR3: CSVVEAYEQYF. The DNA of the CDR3 is TGCAGCGTTGTCGAAGCCTACGAGCAGTACTTC. The rearrangement links TRBV29-1 to TRBJ2-5; D is undetermined. The tail of the sequence fits TRBJ2-7 better, so the J call may be wrong. The CDR3 length is 11 residues. Germline CDR1 and CDR2: SQVTM and ANQGSEA.

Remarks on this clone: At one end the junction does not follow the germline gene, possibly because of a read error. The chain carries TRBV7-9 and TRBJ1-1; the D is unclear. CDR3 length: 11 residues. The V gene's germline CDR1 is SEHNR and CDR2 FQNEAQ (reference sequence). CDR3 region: CSSSSTREAFF. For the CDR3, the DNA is TGTTCCAGCAGCTCCACTCGAGAAGCTTTCTTT.

CDR3 in amino acids: CASSSLPKLASITDTQYF. The DNA for the CDR3 is TGTGCCAGCAGCTCTCTCCCCAAACTAGCGTCAATAACAGATACGCAGTATTTT. This chain links TRBV5-8 with TRBJ2-3; the match to TRBD2 covers 7 bases. Germline assignment: CDR1 SGHTS and CDR2 YDEGEE. The CDR3 totals 18 residues. V lost 3 bases to trimming and J lost 3 bases; unmatched junction nucleotides: 16.

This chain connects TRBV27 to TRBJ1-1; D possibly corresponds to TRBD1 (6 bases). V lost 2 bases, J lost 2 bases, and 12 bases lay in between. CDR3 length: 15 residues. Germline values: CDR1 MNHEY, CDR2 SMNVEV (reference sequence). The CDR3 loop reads CASSLVAGANTEAFF. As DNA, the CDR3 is TGTGCCAGCAGTTTAGTGGCAGGGGCAAACACTGAAGCTTTCTTT.

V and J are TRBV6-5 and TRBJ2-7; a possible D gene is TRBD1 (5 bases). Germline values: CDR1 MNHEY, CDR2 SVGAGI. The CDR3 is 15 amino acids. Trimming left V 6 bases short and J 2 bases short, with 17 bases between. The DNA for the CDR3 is TGTGCCAGCAGCTCCAGGGAAATGGGAACCTACGAGCAGTACTTC. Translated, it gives CASSSREMGTYEQYF.

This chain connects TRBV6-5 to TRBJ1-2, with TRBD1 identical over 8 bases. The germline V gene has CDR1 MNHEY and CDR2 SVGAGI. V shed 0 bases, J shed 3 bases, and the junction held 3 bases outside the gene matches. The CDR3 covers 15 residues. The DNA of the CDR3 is TGTGCCAGCAGTTACTCGTCGACAGGGGACTATGGCTACACCTTC. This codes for CASSYSSTGDYGYTF.

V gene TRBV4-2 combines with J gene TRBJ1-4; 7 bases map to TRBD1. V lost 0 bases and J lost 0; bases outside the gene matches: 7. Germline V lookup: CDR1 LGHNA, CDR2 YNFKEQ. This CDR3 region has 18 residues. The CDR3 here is CASSQESGRGATNEKLFF. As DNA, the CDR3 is TGTGCCAGCAGCCAAGAGTCGGGCAGGGGGGCAACTAATGAAAAACTGTTTTTT.

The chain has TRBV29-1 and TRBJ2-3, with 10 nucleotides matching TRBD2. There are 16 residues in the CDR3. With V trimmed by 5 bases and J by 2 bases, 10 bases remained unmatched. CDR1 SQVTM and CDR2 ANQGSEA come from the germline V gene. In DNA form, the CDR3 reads TGCAGCGTTATCCGACTAGCGGGTAGGGCCACAGATACGCAGTATTTT. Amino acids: CSVIRLAGRATDTQYF.

CDR3 DNA sequence: TGTGCCAGTAGTGGGGTACAGGATTACCAAGAGACCCAGTACTTC. It yields the protein CASSGVQDYQETQYF. The chain combines TRBV19 with TRBJ2-5, with D possibly matching TRBD1 (5 bases). The CDR3 extends over 15 amino acids. Germline CDR1 and CDR2: LNHDA and SQIVND (reference sequence). V was shortened by 5 bases and J by 0 bases, with 13 bases between the two germline ends.